What follows are 22 T cell receptor beta chains derived from one specimen sequenced in a study of molecular identifiers for immune sequencing clone quantification. A single record per CDR3 protein comes from TCRdb applying MiXCR to the PCR reads. The sample has under 800,000 distinct CDR3 sequences, around 25% seen once; the top ten hold 0.7% to 0.95%. Material for sequencing was naive CD8+ T cells from blood, with Jurkat cell RNA spiked in. Subset noted: FACS-sorted CD8+CD4-CCR7+CD45RA+ naive T cells. The receptors were gathered from a human donor in good health. Some libraries in this study had Jurkat cell RNA spiked in.

Worth noting for this clonotype: Germline is not matched at one junction end, which may reflect a read error. The chain links TRBV4-3 to TRBJ2-7; 7 nucleotides line up with TRBD2. CDR3 length equals 16 residues. Germline V CDR1 and CDR2: LGHNA, YSLEER. The CDR3 nucleotides read TGCGCCAGCAGACAAGGGCGGGCTCAGCGGGGATACGAGCAGTACTTC. Amino acids: CASRQGRAQRGYEQYF.

This clonotype was counted at least ten times. V is TRBV19 and J is TRBJ2-7; D may be TRBD2 (5 bases). V gave up 4 bases and J gave up 0 bases, with 13 bases separating them. The CDR3 loop spans 15 amino acids. Germline V CDR1 and CDR2: LNHDA, SQIVND (reference sequence). The CDR3 coding sequence is TGTGCCAGTAGTAAAAGGACGGGAAGCTCCTACGAGCAGTACTTC. It codes for CASSKRTGSSYEQYF.

There are a few counts of this clonotype. The genes are TRBV19 and TRBJ1-1; D possibly corresponds to TRBD1 (5 bases). The CDR3 runs 14 residues. V lost 4 bases, J lost 1 base, and 10 bases lay in between. Germline V CDR1 and CDR2: LNHDA, SQIVND (reference sequence). CDR3 nucleotide sequence: TGTGCCAGTAGTACGGCAGGGCAGAACACTGAAGCTTTCTTT. Its translation: CASSTAGQNTEAFF.

V is TRBV10-2 and J is TRBJ1-6; TRBD1 aligns across 8 bases. From germline, CDR1 is WSHSY and CDR2 SAAADI. V was clipped by 7 bases and J by 9 bases; unmatched bases: 11. The CDR3 runs 15 residues. This chain's CDR3 is CASTQRTGWGSPLHF. CDR3 bases: TGCGCCAGCACCCAGAGGACAGGGTGGGGTTCACCCCTCCACTTT.

The chain recombines TRBV2 with TRBJ1-1; 9 nucleotides line up with TRBD1. Germline V gene data show CDR1 as SNHLY and CDR2 as FYNNEI. With 8 bases clipped from V and 4 bases from J, the junction kept 8 bases outside the gene matches. This CDR3 contains 14 residues. CDR3 sequence reads: CASYRGQRGTEAFF. The CDR3 DNA reads TGTGCCAGCTACAGGGGGCAACGAGGCACTGAAGCTTTCTTT.

This clonotype was seen a few times. The chain recombines TRBV4-3 with TRBJ2-3; 10 bases match TRBD2. The CDR3 spans 17 residues. Trimming removed 0 bases from V and 2 bases from J; junction bases left unmatched: 5. Germline lookup yields CDR1 LGHNA and CDR2 YSLEER. CDR3: CASSQDLAGAFTDTQYF. The DNA of the CDR3 is TGCGCCAGCAGCCAAGATCTAGCGGGGGCCTTCACAGATACGCAGTATTTT.

In this sample, this clonotype turned up a few times. The V call is TRBV6-5, the J call TRBJ1-5, with D perhaps matching TRBD1 (5 bases). Between the trimmed V and J ends, which lost 5 bases and 6 bases, there was a span of 26 bases. CDR1 and CDR2 (germline): MNHEY, SVGAGI. CDR3 length equals 18 residues. The CDR3 sequence: CASSQGGVLGVGSQPQHF. CDR3 bases: TGTGCCAGCAGTCAAGGCGGTGTTTTGGGGGTGGGGAGTCAGCCCCAGCATTTT.

There are many counts of this clonotype. The chain joins TRBV24-1 to TRBJ2-2, with unresolved D. Looked up from germline, CDR1 is KGHDR and CDR2 is SFDVKD. The CDR3 is 15 amino acids. V lost 0 bases and J lost 0, with 4 bases in between. CDR3 residues: CATSDLAPNTGELFF. CDR3 DNA sequence: TGTGCCACCAGTGATTTGGCCCCGAACACCGGGGAGCTGTTTTTT.

A few counts support this clonotype. The chain recombines TRBV5-5 with TRBJ2-7; a weak D match, TRBD2 (6 bases). The germline V gene has CDR1 SGHKS and CDR2 YYEKEE (reference sequence). Between the trimmed V and J ends, which lost 3 bases and 3 bases, there was a span of 10 bases. The CDR3 is 13 amino acids. CDR3 amino acids: CASSYGTLYEQYF. DNA of the CDR3: TGTGCCAGCAGCTACGGGACTCTCTACGAGCAGTACTTC. Full variable domain (missing parts from reference TRBV5-5 and TRBJ2-7): DAGVTQSPTHLIKTRGQQVTLRCSPISGHKSVSWYQQVLGQGPQFIFQYYEKEERGRGNFPDRFSARQFPNYSSELNVNALLLGDSALYLCASSYGTLYEQYFGPGTRLTVT.

Remarks on this clonotype: A single base separates this from a much larger clone, so it may be a read error. The rearrangement links TRBV20-1 to TRBJ2-5, with D unresolved. Germline lookup yields CDR1 DFQATT and CDR2 SNEGSKA (reference sequence). The CDR3 contains 13 residues. For the CDR3, the DNA is TGCAGTGCTAGTACCCGTTACCAAGAGCCCCAGTACTTC. Translating gives CSASTRYQEPQYF.

This clonotype has more than one count but fewer than ten. Here the CDR3 reads CASSYSPSGGYNEQFF. The CDR3 DNA follows: TGTGCCAGCAGTTACTCACCTAGCGGGGGATACAATGAGCAGTTCTTC. This chain connects TRBV6-2 or TRBV6-3 to TRBJ2-1; TRBD2 agrees at 10 bases. The V gene end was trimmed by 0 bases and the J gene end by 4 bases; junction bases not matched to a gene: 3. CDR1 and CDR2 from the germline V gene are MNHEY and SVGEGT. The CDR3 length is 16 residues.

The rearrangement uses TRBV28 and TRBJ2-3; 16 nucleotides agree with TRBD2. Germline V gene data show CDR1 as MDHEN and CDR2 as SYDVKM. Losses at the gene ends were 8 bases for V and 13 bases for J; bases not matched to a gene: 9. The CDR3 runs 14 residues. The CDR3 is CASDGTSGRGGEYF. CDR3 in DNA: TGTGCCAGCGATGGGACTAGCGGGAGGGGTGGGGAGTATTTT.

The sample holds many counts of this clonotype. This chain links TRBV20-1 with TRBJ2-3; 8 positions agree with TRBD2. V shed 0 bases and J 2 bases; nucleotides not matched to a gene: 4. Germline CDR1 DFQATT, CDR2 SNEGSKA (reference sequence). This CDR3 has 15 residues. The CDR3 region is CSARDLAGHTDTQYF. CDR3 bases: TGCAGTGCTAGAGATCTAGCGGGTCACACAGATACGCAGTATTTT.

This clonotype was seen a handful of times. This chain links TRBV7-9 with TRBJ1-4; D possibly corresponds to TRBD1 (6 bases). The length of the CDR3 is 13 residues. The ends were cut back, 11 bases at V and 7 bases at J, with 17 bases in the middle. CDR1 is SEHNR, CDR2 FQNEAQ, per germline (reference sequence). The CDR3 region has the DNA TGTGCCGGCATCTTCCAGGGGAGTGAAAAACTGTTTTTT. Encoded protein: CAGIFQGSEKLFF.

The chain's CDR3 is CSATPRGALNTEAFF. CDR3 coding DNA: TGCAGTGCTACCCCAAGGGGCGCCCTGAACACTGAAGCTTTCTTT. The chain links TRBV20-1 to TRBJ1-1, with D possibly TRBD1 on 5 matching bases. Trimming pared 4 bases from V and 0 bases from J, leaving 15 bases between. The CDR3 spans 15 residues. Per the germline V gene, CDR1 is DFQATT and CDR2 is SNEGSKA (reference sequence).

This clonotype was counted ten times or more. The chain has TRBV6-2 or TRBV6-3 and TRBJ2-7; a possible D gene is TRBD2 (5 bases). Germline V CDR1 and CDR2: MNHEY, SVGEGT. V lost 7 bases, J lost 3 bases, and 10 bases lay in between. The CDR3 covers 12 residues. This CDR3 is CASTGESYEQYF. The CDR3 DNA follows: TGTGCCAGCACTGGGGAGAGCTACGAGCAGTACTTC.

With regard to this clonotype: One end of the junction does not line up with germline, which may come from a read error. CDR3 protein: CARSYAGTEAFF. In nucleotides, the CDR3 is TGTGCCAGAAGTTACGCGGGGACTGAAGCTTTCTTT. The rearrangement uses TRBV6-5 and TRBJ1-1; D call uncertain. CDR3 length: 12 amino acids. CDR1 MNHEY and CDR2 SVGAGI come from the germline V gene.

The V and J genes are TRBV6-5 and TRBJ2-4; 9 nucleotides align to TRBD2. This CDR3 is 20 amino acids long. J lost 2 bases, V lost 0 bases, and 14 bases had no gene match. CDR1 MNHEY and CDR2 SVGAGI come from the germline V gene. The CDR3 nucleotides read TGTGCCAGCAGTTACTCGTACTTGGCTAGCGGGGATCTGTCCAAAAACATTCAGTACTTC. Translation gives CASSYSYLASGDLSKNIQYF.

As for this clonotype: One base away lies a much larger clone, so this may be a sequencing read error. The chain is built from TRBV6-5 and TRBJ2-5, with a possible D match to TRBD2 (7 bases). CDR3 length equals 16 residues. CDR1 and CDR2 from the germline V gene are MNHEY and SVGAGI. In DNA, the CDR3 is TGTGCCAGCAGTTACTCAGGGGGGGGGTACCAAGAGCCCCAGTACTTC. Its protein product is CASSYSGGGYQEPQYF.

In this sample, this clonotype turned up many times. The genes are TRBV20-1 and TRBJ1-3; D call uncertain. Deletions cut 1 base from V and 1 base from J, with 8 bases between. The germline V gene encodes CDR1 DFQATT and CDR2 SNEGSKA (reference sequence). CDR3 size: 14 residues. CDR3 DNA sequence: TGCAGTGCTAGAGGTGGAGTATCTGGAAACACCATATATTTT. This translates into CSARGGVSGNTIYF.

This clonotype was detected many times. The rearrangement uses TRBV4-3 and TRBJ1-1; no definite D call. The length of the CDR3 is 15 residues. V was clipped by 0 bases and J by 6 bases, with 14 bases between them. CDR1 is LGHNA, CDR2 YSLEER, per germline. The CDR3 region is CASSQDRTRGSEAFF. Written as DNA, the CDR3 is TGCGCCAGCAGCCAAGATAGAACGAGAGGGTCTGAAGCTTTCTTT.

This clonotype was detected a few times. V gene TRBV10-2 combines with J gene TRBJ2-7, with 11 bases lining up with TRBD2. The germline CDR1 and CDR2 sequences are WSHSY and SAAADI. V lost 8 bases, J lost 5 bases, and 11 bases stayed unmatched. The CDR3 extends over 15 amino acids. CDR3 nucleotide sequence: TGCGCCAGCTTGGCTAGCGGGGGGACCCAGAACGAGCAGTACTTC. Translation: CASLASGGTQNEQYF.